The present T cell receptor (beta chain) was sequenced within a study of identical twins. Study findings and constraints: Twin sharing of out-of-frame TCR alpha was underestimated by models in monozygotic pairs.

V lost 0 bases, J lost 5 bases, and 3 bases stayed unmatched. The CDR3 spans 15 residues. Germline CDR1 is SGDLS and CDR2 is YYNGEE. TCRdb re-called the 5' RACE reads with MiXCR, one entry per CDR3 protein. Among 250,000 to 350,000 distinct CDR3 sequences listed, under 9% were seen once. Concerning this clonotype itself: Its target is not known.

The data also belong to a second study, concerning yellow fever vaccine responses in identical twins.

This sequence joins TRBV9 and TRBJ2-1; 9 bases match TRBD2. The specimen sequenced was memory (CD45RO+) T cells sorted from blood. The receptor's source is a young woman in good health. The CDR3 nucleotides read TGTGCCAGCAGCGTAGAGACTAGCGGAAACAATGAGCAGTTCTTC. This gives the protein CASSVETSGNNEQFF.